The clone carrying this TCR beta chain has only a few counts. The antigen is undetermined. This record belongs to a study of beta chain features in type 1 diabetes. Looking at the study overall: Investigators examined 85 million to 110 million sorted cells across all samples.

V lost 2 bases and J lost 5; bases outside the gene matches: 3. This CDR3 has 14 amino acids. Germline-derived CDR1 and CDR2 are MNHNS and SASEGT. Study-wide results and limits: TCRB CDR3s were moderately but significantly shorter in Type 1 diabetes patients in all four CD4+ subsets. A potential influence of HLA type upon TCRB rearrangement remained unresolved herein.

Isolated RNA was reverse transcribed in full, so expressed TCRB transcripts were sequenced. Some clones are missing from TCRdb's copy, which holds only in-frame ones; the method was immunoSEQ multiplex PCR. The sample lists 330,000 or so clones, roughly 12% occurring once. This chain joins TRBV6-1 and TRBJ2-1; 7 nucleotides align to TRBD1. This clonotype was obtained from a woman under 30 with type 1 diabetes. What was sequenced was naive CD4+ T cells from blood. In nucleotides, the CDR3 is TGTGCCAGCAGTGAACCGGGACAGAACAATGAGCAGTTCTTC. Translated: CASSEPGQNNEQFF.